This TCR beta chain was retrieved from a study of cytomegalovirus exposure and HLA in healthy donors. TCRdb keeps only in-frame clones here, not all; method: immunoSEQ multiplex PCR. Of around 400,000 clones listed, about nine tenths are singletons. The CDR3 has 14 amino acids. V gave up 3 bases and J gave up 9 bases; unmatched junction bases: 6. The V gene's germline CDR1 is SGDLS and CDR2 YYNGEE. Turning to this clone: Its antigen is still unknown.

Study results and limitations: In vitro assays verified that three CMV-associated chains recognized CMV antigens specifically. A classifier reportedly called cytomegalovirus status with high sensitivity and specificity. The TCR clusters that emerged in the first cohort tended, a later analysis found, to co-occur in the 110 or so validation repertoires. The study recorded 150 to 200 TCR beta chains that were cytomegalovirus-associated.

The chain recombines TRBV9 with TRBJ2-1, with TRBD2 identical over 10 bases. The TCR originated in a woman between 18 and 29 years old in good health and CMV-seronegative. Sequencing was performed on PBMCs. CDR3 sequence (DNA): TGTGCCAGCAGCGCCGAGGGACTAGCGTTTGAGCAGTTCTTC. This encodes CASSAEGLAFEQFF. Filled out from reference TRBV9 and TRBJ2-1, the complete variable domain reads DSGVTQTPKHLITATGQRVTLRCSPRSGDLSVYWYQQSLDQGLQFLIQYYNGEERAKGNILERFSAQQFPDLHSELNLSSLELGDSALYFCASSAEGLAFEQFFGPGTRLTVL.